In this sample, the clone carrying this T cell receptor (beta chain) turned up many times. Its antigen is as yet unknown. The TCRbeta library incorporated unique molecular identifiers. TCRdb fed the PCR reads into MiXCR, producing one record per CDR3 protein. The sample yields about 200,000 distinct CDR3 sequences, around 5.9% seen once. These data are taken from a study of T-cell reconstitution after alpha-beta-depleted transplantation in children. The study, taken as a whole, reports: Diversity and T-cell counts at one year after transplant derived mostly from new T cells. By about two months after transplant, alpha-beta T cells reportedly arose from several hundred graft clones that had expanded. For some patients, TCRbeta diversity was high at day 60 because of recipient T cells and thymic progenitors that survived.

The TCR was taken from a girl less than two years old with combined immunodeficiency, due to receive a stem cell transplant. Sequencing used PBMCs, obtained before TCRalphabeta/CD19-depleted stem cell transplant.

CDR3 residues: CASSPQTSRGNQPQHF. The CDR3 bases are TGTGCCAGCTCACCACAGACCTCCAGGGGAAATCAGCCCCAGCATTTT. The chain joins TRBV18 to TRBJ1-5, with a tentative D call TRBD1 (6 bases). The CDR3 has 16 amino acids. V lost 1 base and J lost 4, with 14 bases in between. CDR1 is KGHSH, CDR2 LQKENI, per germline.